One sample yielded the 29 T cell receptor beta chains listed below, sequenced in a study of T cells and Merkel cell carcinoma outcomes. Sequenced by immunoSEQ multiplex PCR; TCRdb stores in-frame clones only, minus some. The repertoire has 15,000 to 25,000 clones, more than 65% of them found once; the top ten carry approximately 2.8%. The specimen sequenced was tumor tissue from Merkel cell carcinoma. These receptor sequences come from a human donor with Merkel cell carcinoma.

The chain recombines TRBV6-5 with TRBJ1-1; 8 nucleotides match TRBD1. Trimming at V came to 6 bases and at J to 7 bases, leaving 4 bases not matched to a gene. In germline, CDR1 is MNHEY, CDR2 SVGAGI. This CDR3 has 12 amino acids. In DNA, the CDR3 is TGTGCCAGCAGCGCAGGGGGCGTTGAAGCTTTCTTT. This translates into CASSAGGVEAFF.

The CDR3 protein is CAWSVHSYGVQYF. The DNA of the CDR3 is TGTGCCTGGAGTGTACACAGCTACGGGGTGCAGTACTTC. The chain uses TRBV30 and TRBJ2-7, with D perhaps TRBD2 (5 bases). V lost 0 bases and J lost 9, with 15 bases in between. Germline-derived CDR1 and CDR2 are GTSNPN and SVGIG (reference sequence). The CDR3 covers 13 residues.

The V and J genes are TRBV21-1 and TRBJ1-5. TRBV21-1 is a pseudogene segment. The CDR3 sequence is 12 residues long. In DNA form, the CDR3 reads TGTGCCAGCATCTCCAAAGGTGGGGCCCAGCATTTT. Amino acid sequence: CASISKGGAQHF.

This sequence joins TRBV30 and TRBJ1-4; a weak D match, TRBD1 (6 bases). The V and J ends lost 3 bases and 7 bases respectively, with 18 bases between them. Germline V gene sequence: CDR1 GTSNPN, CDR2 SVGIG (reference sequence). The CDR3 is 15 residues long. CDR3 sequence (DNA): TGTGCCTGGAGCTACAGGTCCAGGGGTAGTGAAAAACTGTTTTTT. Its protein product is CAWSYRSRGSEKLFF.

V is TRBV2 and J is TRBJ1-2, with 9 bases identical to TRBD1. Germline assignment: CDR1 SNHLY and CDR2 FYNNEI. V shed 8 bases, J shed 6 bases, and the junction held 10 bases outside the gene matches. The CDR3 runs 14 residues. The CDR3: CASGGGTGRNGYTF. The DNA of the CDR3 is TGTGCCAGCGGGGGGGGGACAGGGAGGAATGGCTACACCTTC.

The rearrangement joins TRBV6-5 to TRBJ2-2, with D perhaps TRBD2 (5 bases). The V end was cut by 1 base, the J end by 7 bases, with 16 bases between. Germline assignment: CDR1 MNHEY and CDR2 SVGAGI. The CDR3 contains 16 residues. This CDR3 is CASSYYTTIFHGELFF. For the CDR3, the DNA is TGTGCCAGCAGTTACTATACGACTATTTTTCACGGGGAGCTGTTTTTT.

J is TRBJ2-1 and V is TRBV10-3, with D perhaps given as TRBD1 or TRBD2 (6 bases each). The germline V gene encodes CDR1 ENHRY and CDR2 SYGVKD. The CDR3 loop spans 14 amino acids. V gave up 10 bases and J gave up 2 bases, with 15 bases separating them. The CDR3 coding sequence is TGTGCCACCAAACGCGGGACACCCTACAATGAGCAGTTCTTC. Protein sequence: CATKRGTPYNEQFF.

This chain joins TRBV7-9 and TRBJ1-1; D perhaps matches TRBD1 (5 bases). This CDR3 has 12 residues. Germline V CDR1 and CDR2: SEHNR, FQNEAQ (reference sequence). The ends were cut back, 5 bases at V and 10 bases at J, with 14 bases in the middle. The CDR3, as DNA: TGTGCCAGCAGCAGAGGGCCGAGGGGAGCTTTCTTT. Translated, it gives CASSRGPRGAFF.

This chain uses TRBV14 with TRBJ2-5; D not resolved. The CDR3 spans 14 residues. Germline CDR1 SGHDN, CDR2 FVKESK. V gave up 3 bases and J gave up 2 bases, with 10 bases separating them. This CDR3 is CASSQWSGQETQYF. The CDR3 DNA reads TGTGCCAGCAGCCAGTGGTCTGGGCAAGAGACCCAGTACTTC. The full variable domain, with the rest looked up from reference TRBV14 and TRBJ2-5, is EAGVTQFPSHSVIEKGQTVTLRCDPISGHDNLYWYRRVMGKEIKFLLHFVKESKQDESGMPNNRFLAERTGGTYSTLKVQPAELEDSGVYFCASSQWSGQETQYFGPGTRLLVL.

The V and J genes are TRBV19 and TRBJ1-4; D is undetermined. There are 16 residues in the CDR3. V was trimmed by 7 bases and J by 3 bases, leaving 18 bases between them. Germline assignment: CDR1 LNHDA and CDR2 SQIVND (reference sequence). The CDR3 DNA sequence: TGTGCCAGTACCACTGACCACGGCCCAGCTAATGAAAAACTGTTTTTT. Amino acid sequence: CASTTDHGPANEKLFF.

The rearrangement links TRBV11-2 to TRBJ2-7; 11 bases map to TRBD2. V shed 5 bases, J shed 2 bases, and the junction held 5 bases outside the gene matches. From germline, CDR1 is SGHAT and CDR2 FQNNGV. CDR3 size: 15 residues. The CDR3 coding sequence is TGTGCCAGCAGCGCGGCTAGCGGGGGGCCCTACGAGCAGTACTTC. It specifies CASSAASGGPYEQYF.

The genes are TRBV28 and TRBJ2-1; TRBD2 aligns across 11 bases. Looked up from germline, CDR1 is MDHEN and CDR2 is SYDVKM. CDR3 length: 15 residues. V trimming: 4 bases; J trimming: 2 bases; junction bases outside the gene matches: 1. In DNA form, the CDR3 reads TGTGCCAGCAGTTCGGGACTAGCGGCCTACAATGAGCAGTTCTTC. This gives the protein CASSSGLAAYNEQFF.

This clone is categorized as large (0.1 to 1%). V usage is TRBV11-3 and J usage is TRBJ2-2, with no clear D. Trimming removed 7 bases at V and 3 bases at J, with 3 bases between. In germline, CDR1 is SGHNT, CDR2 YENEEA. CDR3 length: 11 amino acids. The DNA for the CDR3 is TGTGCCAGCACCTACACCGGGGAGCTGTTTTTT. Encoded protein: CASTYTGELFF.

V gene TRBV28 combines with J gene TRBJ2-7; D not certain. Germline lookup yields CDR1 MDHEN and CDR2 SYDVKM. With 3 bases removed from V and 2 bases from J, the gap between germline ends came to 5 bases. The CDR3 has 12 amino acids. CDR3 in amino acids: CASSFRAYEQYF. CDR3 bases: TGTGCCAGCAGTTTCCGTGCCTACGAGCAGTACTTC.

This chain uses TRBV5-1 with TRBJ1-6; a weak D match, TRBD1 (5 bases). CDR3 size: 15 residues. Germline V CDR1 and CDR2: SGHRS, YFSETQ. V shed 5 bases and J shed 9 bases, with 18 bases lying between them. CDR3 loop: CASREGSLGVSPLHF. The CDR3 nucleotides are TGCGCCAGCAGGGAAGGGTCCTTGGGGGTTTCACCCCTCCACTTT.

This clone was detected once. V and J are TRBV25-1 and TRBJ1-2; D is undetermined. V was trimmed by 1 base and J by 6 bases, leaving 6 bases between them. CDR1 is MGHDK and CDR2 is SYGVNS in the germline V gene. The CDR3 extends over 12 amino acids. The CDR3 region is CASSEWSDGYTF. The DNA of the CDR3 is TGTGCCAGCAGTGAATGGAGCGATGGCTACACCTTC.

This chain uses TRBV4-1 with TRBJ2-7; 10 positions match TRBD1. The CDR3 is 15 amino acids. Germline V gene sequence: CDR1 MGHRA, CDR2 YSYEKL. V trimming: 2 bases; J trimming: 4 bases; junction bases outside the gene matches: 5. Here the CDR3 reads CASSQPDRGPYEQYF. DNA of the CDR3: TGCGCCAGCAGCCAACCCGACAGGGGGCCGTACGAGCAGTACTTC.

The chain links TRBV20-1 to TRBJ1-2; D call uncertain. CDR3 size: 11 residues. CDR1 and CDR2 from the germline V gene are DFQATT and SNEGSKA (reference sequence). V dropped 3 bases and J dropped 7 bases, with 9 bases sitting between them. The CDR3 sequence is CSASWVGGYTF. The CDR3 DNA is TGCAGTGCTAGCTGGGTAGGTGGCTACACCTTC.

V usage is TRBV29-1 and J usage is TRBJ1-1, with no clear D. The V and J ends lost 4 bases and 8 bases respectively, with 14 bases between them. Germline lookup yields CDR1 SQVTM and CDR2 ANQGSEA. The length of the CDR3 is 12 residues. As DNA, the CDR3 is TGCAGCGTTGTGAGTCCCAAACCAGAAGCTTTCTTT. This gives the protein CSVVSPKPEAFF. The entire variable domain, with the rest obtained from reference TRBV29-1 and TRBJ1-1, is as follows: SAVISQKPSRDICQRGTSLTIQCQVDSQVTMMFWYRQQPGQSLTLIATANQGSEATYESGFVIDKFPISRPNLTFSTLTVSNMSPEDSSIYLCSVVSPKPEAFFGQGTRLTVV.

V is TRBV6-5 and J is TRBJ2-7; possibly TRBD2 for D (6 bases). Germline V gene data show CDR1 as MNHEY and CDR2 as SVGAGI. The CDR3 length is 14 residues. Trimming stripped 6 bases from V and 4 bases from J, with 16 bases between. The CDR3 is CASSRGIGLYEQYF. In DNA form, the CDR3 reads TGTGCCAGCAGCCGGGGGATCGGACTATACGAGCAGTACTTC.

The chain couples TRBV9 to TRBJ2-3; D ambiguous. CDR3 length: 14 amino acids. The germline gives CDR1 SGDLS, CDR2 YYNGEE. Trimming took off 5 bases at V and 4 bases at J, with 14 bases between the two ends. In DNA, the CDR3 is TGTGCCAGCAGTTTTTTGGGTTCACCAGATACGCAGTATTTT. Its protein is CASSFLGSPDTQYF.

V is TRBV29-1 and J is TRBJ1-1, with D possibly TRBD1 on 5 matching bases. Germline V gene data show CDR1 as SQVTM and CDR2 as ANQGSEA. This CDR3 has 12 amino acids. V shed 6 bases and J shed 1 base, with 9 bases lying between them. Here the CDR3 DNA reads TGCAGCGTGTACAGGAAGAACACTGAAGCTTTCTTT. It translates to CSVYRKNTEAFF.

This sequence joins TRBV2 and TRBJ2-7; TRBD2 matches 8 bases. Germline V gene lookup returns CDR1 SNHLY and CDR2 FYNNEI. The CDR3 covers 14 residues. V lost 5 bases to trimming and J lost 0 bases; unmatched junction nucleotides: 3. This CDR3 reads CASSRGGISYEQYF. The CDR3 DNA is TGTGCCAGCAGTCGCGGGGGGATCTCCTACGAGCAGTACTTC.

The CDR3 sequence: CASSLVTGSTPPHEQYF. CDR3 nucleotides: TGCGCCAGCAGCTTGGTAACAGGGTCCACTCCTCCCCACGAGCAGTACTTC. The V gene is TRBV5-1, the J gene TRBJ2-7; tentative D call: TRBD1 (6 bases). Per germline, CDR1 SGHRS and CDR2 YFSETQ. With 0 bases removed from V and 5 bases from J, the gap between germline ends came to 21 bases. The CDR3 length is 17 residues.

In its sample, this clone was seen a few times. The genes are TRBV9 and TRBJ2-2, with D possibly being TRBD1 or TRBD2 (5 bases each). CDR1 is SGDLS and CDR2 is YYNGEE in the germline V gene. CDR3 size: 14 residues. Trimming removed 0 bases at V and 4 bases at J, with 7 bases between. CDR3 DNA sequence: TGTGCCAGCAGCGTAGGAGGGGTCACCGGGGAGCTGTTTTTT. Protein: CASSVGGVTGELFF.

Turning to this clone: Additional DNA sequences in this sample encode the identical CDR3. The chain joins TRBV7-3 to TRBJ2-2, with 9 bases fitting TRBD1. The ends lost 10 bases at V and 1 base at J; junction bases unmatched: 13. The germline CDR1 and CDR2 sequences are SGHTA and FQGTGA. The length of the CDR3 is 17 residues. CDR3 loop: CATSTSGTGRNTGELFF. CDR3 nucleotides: TGTGCCACCTCCACCTCTGGGACAGGGCGGAACACCGGGGAGCTGTTTTTT.

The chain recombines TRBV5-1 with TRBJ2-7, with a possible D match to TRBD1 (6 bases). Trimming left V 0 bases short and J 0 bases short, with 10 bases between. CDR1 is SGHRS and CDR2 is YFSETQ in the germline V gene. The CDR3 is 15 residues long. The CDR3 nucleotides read TGCGCCAGCAGCTTGGTGGGACACAGCTCCTACGAGCAGTACTTC. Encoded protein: CASSLVGHSSYEQYF.

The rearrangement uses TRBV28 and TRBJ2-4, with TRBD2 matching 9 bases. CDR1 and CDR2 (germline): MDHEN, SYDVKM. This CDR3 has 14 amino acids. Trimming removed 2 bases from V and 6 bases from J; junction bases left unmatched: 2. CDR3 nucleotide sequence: TGTGCCAGCAGTTTACAGGGACTAGCAAACATTCAGTACTTC. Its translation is CASSLQGLANIQYF.

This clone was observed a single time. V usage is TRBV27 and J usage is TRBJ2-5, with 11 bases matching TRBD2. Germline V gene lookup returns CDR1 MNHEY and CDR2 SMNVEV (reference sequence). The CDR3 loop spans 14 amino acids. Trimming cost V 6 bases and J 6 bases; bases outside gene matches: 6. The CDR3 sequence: CASSLSGRAQTQYF. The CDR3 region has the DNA TGTGCCAGCAGCCTTAGCGGGAGGGCGCAGACCCAGTACTTC.